This T cell receptor (beta chain) came from a study of blood T cell repertoires in COVID-19. How the authors handled the data: Reference gene primer amplification yielded estimated nucleated cell counts. Profiling relied on immunoSEQ multiplex PCR, and the TCRdb table lists in-frame clones only, not all of them. From that table come the V and J calls and clone size; the DNA was used to work out D and trimming. Found here are fewer than 300,000 clones, approximately 88% of them singletons; the top ten hold roughly 1.2%. The study recruited people aged about 18 to 95 years across approximately 25 US areas. Cohort placement rested on clinical history that participants reported themselves. The CDR3 extends over 15 amino acids. In germline, CDR1 is SGDLS, CDR2 YYNGEE. V lost 0 bases and J 7 bases, leaving 13 bases between the germline ends. This clone has more than one count but fewer than ten.

This sequence originates from a woman between 40 and 50 years old with acute COVID-19. The rearrangement uses TRBV9 and TRBJ1-4; D not certain. The sample taken for sequencing was PBMCs or T cells enriched from blood (not recorded which). CDR3 region: CASSVVGGTGEKLFF. CDR3 sequence (DNA): TGTGCCAGCAGCGTAGTAGGCGGAACCGGTGAAAAACTGTTTTTT.